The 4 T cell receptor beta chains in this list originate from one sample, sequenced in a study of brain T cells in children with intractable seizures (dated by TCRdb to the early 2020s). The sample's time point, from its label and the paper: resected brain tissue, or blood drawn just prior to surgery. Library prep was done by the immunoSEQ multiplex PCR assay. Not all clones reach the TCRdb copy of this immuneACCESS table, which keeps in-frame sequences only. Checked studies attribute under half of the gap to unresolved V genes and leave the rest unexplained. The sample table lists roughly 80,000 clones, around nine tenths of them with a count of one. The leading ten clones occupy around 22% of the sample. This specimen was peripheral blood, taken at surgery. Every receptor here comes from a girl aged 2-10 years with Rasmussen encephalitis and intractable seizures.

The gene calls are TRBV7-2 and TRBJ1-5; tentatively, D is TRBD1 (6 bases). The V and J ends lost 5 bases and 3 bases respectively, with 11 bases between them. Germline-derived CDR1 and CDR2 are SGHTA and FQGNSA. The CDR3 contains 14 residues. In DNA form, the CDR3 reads TGTGCCAGCAGCCCAACAGGGTTCAATCAGCCCCAGCATTTT. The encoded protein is CASSPTGFNQPQHF.

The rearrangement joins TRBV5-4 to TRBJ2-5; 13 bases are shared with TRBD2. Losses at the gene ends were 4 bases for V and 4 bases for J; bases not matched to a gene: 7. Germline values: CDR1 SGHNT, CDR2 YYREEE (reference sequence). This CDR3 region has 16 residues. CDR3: CASSHGTSGIRETQYF. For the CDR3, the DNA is TGTGCCAGCAGCCATGGGACTAGCGGGATAAGAGAGACCCAGTACTTC.

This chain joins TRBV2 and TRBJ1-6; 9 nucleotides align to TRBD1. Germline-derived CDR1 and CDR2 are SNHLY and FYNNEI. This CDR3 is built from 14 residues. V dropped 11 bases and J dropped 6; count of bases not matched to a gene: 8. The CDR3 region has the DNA TGTGCCGGCATGAGGGACAGGGTTAATTCACCCCTCCACTTT. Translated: CAGMRDRVNSPLHF.

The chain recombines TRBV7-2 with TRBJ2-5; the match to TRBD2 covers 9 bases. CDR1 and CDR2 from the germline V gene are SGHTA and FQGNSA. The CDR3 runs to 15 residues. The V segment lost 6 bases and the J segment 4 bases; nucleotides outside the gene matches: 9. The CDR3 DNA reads TGTGCCAGCAGTTCCCGGACTAGCGATGGAGAGACCCAGTACTTC. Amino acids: CASSSRTSDGETQYF.